Included here is one T cell receptor beta chain sequence, with context. This specimen comes from a study of blood T cell repertoires in COVID-19. Study-level background: COVID-19 samples collected from the United States, Italy and Spain covered acute and convalescent phases.

Original processing methods: Estimation of nucleated cell counts was performed using reference gene primer amplification. Libraries were prepared by immunoSEQ multiplex PCR; TCRdb keeps only in-frame clonotypes and omits some of them. Clonal size and the V and J genes are those of that table, whereas D and trimming came from the DNA. Found here are about 110,000 clones, approximately 83% of them singletons; the top ten hold 4% to 4.5%. V lost 5 bases to trimming and J lost 2 bases, with 15 bases between them. Germline assignment: CDR1 SEHNR and CDR2 FQNEAQ (reference sequence). The CDR3 is 15 amino acids.

The sequencing sample was made of peripheral blood. The clonotype comes from a woman between 65 and 79 years old with acute or convalescent COVID-19. The chain uses TRBV7-9 and TRBJ2-5, with TRBD2 as a possible D gene (6 bases). The CDR3 DNA reads TGTGCCAGCAGCCCCACGGTGGCGGGGCAAGAGACCCAGTACTTC. Translated, it gives CASSPTVAGQETQYF.